This T cell receptor beta chain comes out of a study of shared clonotypes between healthy human individuals (dated by TCRdb to about 2020). Regarding the complete study: The cohort included three men and a couple of women between 18 and 49 years of age. The study deeply sequenced blood TCR repertoires of several healthy adults to estimate repertoire size and the extent of clonotype sharing between individuals. For each donor, CD4 naive and CD4 memory were each run on three plates, CD8 naive on two plates, and CD8 memory on one plate. Per donor, leukapheresis produced somewhere between about 0.9 and 9 billion PBMCs. To increase sequencing depth and limit assay-specific biases, different laboratories used diverse techniques to prepare libraries and sequence TCR repertoires. Study-wide findings and limitations: When several donors were compared, the shared fraction of clonotypes was roughly 5% for naive CD4, around 3.5% for naive CD8, roughly 2.5% for memory CD4, and 0.35% to 0.4% for memory CD8. Even with the large sequencing depth, rarefaction of the sorted-subset datasets indicated that sequencing was incomplete. The genetic and exposure-history diversity represented was limited by the small number of donors. Only blood was sampled, and tissue TCR repertoires likely differ from those in blood. Higher generation probabilities were observed for clonotypes shared by all four sorted-subset donors than for non-shared clonotypes. Naive subsets generally had larger estimated clonotype richness than memory subsets did. Based on pairwise subsampling, the degree of clonotype sharing among donors was expected to be affected by sequencing depth.

The donors were healthy, HIV-negative adults with no recently reported acute infections or vaccinations. Every donor was a Caucasian adult living in Nashville, Tennessee, USA. CD4+ T cells were enriched through magnetic negative selection, after which naive cells were positively selected on CD45RA and the remaining negative fraction served as the memory subset. Blood was collected by leukapheresis, and PBMCs were isolated by Ficoll-Histopaque density gradient centrifugation and then cryopreserved in liquid nitrogen vapor phase. Purity and quantity of every magnetically sorted T cell population were checked by analytical flow cytometry. Each sorted fraction had its genomic DNA isolated and then quantified by UV absorbance on a Nanodrop 2000c. Using the deep immunoSEQ assay, TCR CDR3 regions were amplified from genomic DNA by multiplex PCR. Extracted genomic DNA from each cell subset was spread evenly across all wells of several immunoSEQ 96-well plates, with each plate serving as a replicate. For sorted subsets, approximately 190 ng of genomic DNA, equivalent to around 29,000 T cell genomes, went into each replicate PCR. Purified libraries were quantified with a Qubit 3.0 fluorometer, sized on a Bioanalyzer 2100, and re-quantified with the KAPA Library Quantification kit. A separate single-read 150-cycle Illumina NextSeq 550 flow cell was used to sequence each immunoSEQ 96-well plate. On the study's bioinformatics: Because the immunoSEQ output included only junctional sequences and no quality scores, the filtering could not be the same as the filtering used for full-length reads. Sequences were annotated with PyIR, a Python wrapper for IgBLAST v1.9, using IMGT germline references to assign V/J genes and CDR3. Reads with weak V/J assignments (E-value above 1e-6), missing CDR3, stop codons, out-of-frame junctions, or ambiguous translated residues were removed. V3J clonotypes were defined by identical inferred V gene, J gene, and CDR3 amino acid sequence. The percentage overlap between two repertoires was calculated by dividing the number of shared unique clonotypes by the size of the smaller repertoire. RTK rarefaction, the Chao1 estimator, and Recon v2.1 estimates of unobserved clonotypes were used to assess repertoire richness. For all TCRbeta clonotypes obtained by the gDNA method from a few donors, generation probabilities were computed with OLGA. Sourced from immuneACCESS, this table was stored by TCRdb with only in-frame sequences that have V and J called. A share of the clones is absent; for the studies checked, an unresolved V gene accounts for under half, and the remainder has no known explanation. The V and J calls and clone size were taken over from that table, and D and trimming were inferred from the DNA. In this sample the table shows 2,500,000 or so clones, 93% of which occur a single time. Clones ranked in the top ten supply 0.36% of the sample.

About this clone itself: No cognate antigen has been identified for it. No much larger clone is present one base from it, and per-base qualities are unavailable. Other DNA sequences within the sample encode an identical CDR3.

Reading from cysteine to phenylalanine, the CDR3 counts 16 amino acids. This entry keeps only the CDR3 DNA: 48 bases, framed from base 1. V is pared back by 0 bases and J by 4 bases, with 14 bases lying between the germline termini. Reading the germline V gene gives CDR1 SGDLS and CDR2 YYNGEE. The V and J genes are TRBV9 and TRBJ2-1; the D gene is perhaps TRBD1, from 6 matching bases. This receptor was identified in a man aged 18 to 30 in good health. Some clones in this sample may be carry-over from other donors' samples. Sequenced material: naive CD4+ T cells from PBMCs. The label giving this sample's cell subset or site can be read as: CD45RA+ positively selected. The CDR3 amino acid sequence is: CASSVGGRGSYNEQFF. The DNA sequence is given as TGTGCCAGCAGCGTAGGAGGCAGGGGTTCATACAATGAGCAGTTCTTC.